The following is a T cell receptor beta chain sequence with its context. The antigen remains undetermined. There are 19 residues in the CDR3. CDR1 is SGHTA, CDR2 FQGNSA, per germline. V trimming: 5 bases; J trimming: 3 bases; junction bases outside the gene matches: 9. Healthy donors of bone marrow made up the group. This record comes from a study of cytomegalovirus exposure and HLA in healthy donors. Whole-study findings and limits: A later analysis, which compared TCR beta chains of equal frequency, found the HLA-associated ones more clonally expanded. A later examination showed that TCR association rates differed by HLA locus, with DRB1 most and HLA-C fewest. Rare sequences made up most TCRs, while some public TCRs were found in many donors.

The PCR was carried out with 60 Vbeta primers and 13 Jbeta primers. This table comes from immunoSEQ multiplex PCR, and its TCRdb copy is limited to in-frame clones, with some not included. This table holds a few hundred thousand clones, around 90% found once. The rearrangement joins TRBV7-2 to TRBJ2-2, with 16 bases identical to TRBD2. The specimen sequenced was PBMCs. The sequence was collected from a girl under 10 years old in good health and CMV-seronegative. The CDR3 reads CASSRTGLAGGKYTGELFF. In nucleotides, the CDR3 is TGTGCCAGCAGCCGTACGGGACTAGCGGGAGGGAAGTACACCGGGGAGCTGTTTTTT.